This is a list of T cell receptor beta chains from one sample in a study of tissue T cells after allogeneic stem cell transplantation. TCRdb's copy holds only in-frame clones and misses some; the assay was immunoSEQ multiplex PCR. The table includes 600 to 850 clones, 45% detected once. Sequencing was performed on jejunal tissue, taken at autopsy. Receptors were obtained from a female patient between 40 and 69 years old with steroid-refractory graft-versus-host disease after an allogeneic stem cell transplant. Some T cells may be graft donor cells. Both conserved end residues are part of each CDR3. The D gene is left open where the match is weak. Rows may omit the clone size; those that give it use once, few, many or a size class.

size: NA
D: NA
V: TRBV28
J: TRBJ1-1
CDR3: CASSSRDGSILGEAFF
DNA: TGTGCCAGCAGTTCCCGGGACGGGTCGATTTTAGGTGAAGCTTTCTTT

size: large
D: TRBD1
V: TRBV9
J: TRBJ2-1
CDR3: CASSARPWTGLNNEQFF
DNA: TGTGCCAGCAGCGCTAGGCCGTGGACAGGGTTAAACAATGAGCAGTTCTTC

size: NA
D: NA
V: TRBV3-1/TRBV3-2
J: TRBJ2-7
CDR3: CASSSPYEQYF
DNA: TGTGCCAGCAGCTCCCCCTACGAGCAGTACTTC

size: hyperexpanded
D: TRBD1
V: TRBV10-3
J: TRBJ1-1
CDR3: CAISEAGTGNTEAFF
DNA: TGTGCCATCAGTGAAGCCGGGACAGGGAACACTGAAGCTTTCTTT

size: few
D: TRBD1
V: TRBV7-9
J: TRBJ2-2
CDR3: CASSSPLSGTGGTGELFF
DNA: TGTGCCAGCAGCTCTCCCTTATCCGGGACAGGCGGCACCGGGGAGCTGTTTTTT

size: few
D: NA
V: TRBV7-8
J: TRBJ2-7
CDR3: CASSLVVGTGSYEQYF
DNA: TGTGCCAGCAGCTTAGTCGTAGGGACGGGCTCCTACGAGCAGTACTTC

size: once
D: TRBD1
V: TRBV11-2
J: TRBJ2-1
CDR3: CASSTRTGGNEQFF
DNA: TGTGCCAGCAGCACCAGGACAGGGGGGAATGAGCAGTTCTTC

size: large
D: NA
V: TRBV5-4
J: TRBJ2-7
CDR3: CASSLAGSSYEQYF
DNA: TGTGCCAGCAGCTTGGCAGGGAGCTCCTACGAGCAGTACTTC

size: NA
D: NA
V: TRBV3-1/TRBV3-2
J: TRBJ2-3
CDR3: CASSQDLIGTDTQYF
DNA: TGTGCCAGCAGCCAAGATCTTATTGGCACAGATACGCAGTATTTT

size: NA
D: NA
V: TRBV27
J: TRBJ1-1
CDR3: CASSQRTPGTEAFF
DNA: TGTGCCAGCAGTCAACGGACCCCCGGGACTGAAGCTTTCTTT

size: NA
D: NA
V: TRBV5-1
J: TRBJ2-3
CDR3: CASSLVPFPTDTQYF
DNA: TGCGCCAGCAGCTTAGTCCCCTTCCCGACAGATACGCAGTATTTT

size: few
D: TRBD1
V: TRBV5-1
J: TRBJ1-3
CDR3: CASSLGGGRNTIYF
DNA: TGCGCCAGCAGCTTGGGAGGGGGCAGGAACACCATATATTTT

size: once
D: NA
V: TRBV19
J: TRBJ1-2
CDR3: CASSIGGHYGYTF
DNA: TGTGCCAGTAGTATCGGTGGGCACTATGGCTACACCTTC

size: NA
D: NA
V: TRBV7-2
J: TRBJ2-5
CDR3: CASSFQRDETQYF
DNA: TGTGCCAGCAGCTTTCAAAGGGACGAGACCCAGTACTTC

size: NA
D: NA
V: TRBV18
J: TRBJ2-1
CDR3: CASSSGLGSYNEQFF
DNA: TGTGCCAGCTCATCTGGATTGGGCTCCTACAATGAGCAGTTCTTC